The 20 T cell receptor beta chains below were found in one sample sequenced in a study of cytomegalovirus exposure and HLA in healthy donors. The PCR made use of 60 Vbeta and 13 Jbeta primers. Profiled with immunoSEQ multiplex PCR; TCRdb holds only in-frame clones, not every one. The sample lists 130,000 or so clones, around 80% occurring once. Input material: PBMCs. Receptors were obtained from a young man in good health and CMV-seronegative.

The rearrangement uses TRBV6-1 and TRBJ1-5; 8 bases fit TRBD1. Germline V CDR1 and CDR2: MNHNS, SASEGT. V shed 8 bases, J shed 6 bases, and the junction held 6 bases outside the gene matches. CDR3 length equals 13 residues. The CDR3 spells CASHQGAGQPQHF. In DNA form, the CDR3 reads TGTGCCAGCCACCAGGGGGCGGGTCAGCCCCAGCATTTT.

The V gene is TRBV5-6, the J gene TRBJ2-1, with TRBD1 identical over 7 bases. The germline V gene encodes CDR1 SGHDT and CDR2 YYEEEE. This CDR3 region has 13 residues. The V gene end was trimmed by 2 bases and the J gene end by 5 bases; junction bases not matched to a gene: 1. The CDR3 DNA sequence: TGTGCCAGCAGCTTCGGGACAGACAATGAGCAGTTCTTC. It encodes CASSFGTDNEQFF.

Points on this clone: One end of the junction is discordant with germline, which a read error may explain. The CDR3 sequence is CASSPPRVLRNQPQHF. DNA for the CDR3: TGTGCCAGCAGTCCACCCCGGGTCCTCCGCAACCAGCCCCAGCATTTT. This chain uses TRBV28 with TRBJ1-5; D not resolved. CDR3 length equals 16 residues. The germline gives CDR1 MDHEN, CDR2 SYDVKM.

The rearrangement uses TRBV29-1 and TRBJ2-1, with D hard to call. Germline V gene data show CDR1 as SQVTM and CDR2 as ANQGSEA. The germline V and J ends were trimmed by 3 bases and 0 bases, with 9 bases remaining between them. This CDR3 has 14 amino acids. The DNA of the CDR3 is TGCAGCGTTGACGCATCGAGCTCCTACAATGAGCAGTTCTTC. Protein sequence: CSVDASSSYNEQFF.

The rearrangement joins TRBV11-2 to TRBJ1-4; 7 bases are a match to TRBD1. Germline V gene sequence: CDR1 SGHAT, CDR2 FQNNGV. The CDR3 has 16 residues. The junction had 12 bases not matched to a gene; V was cut back by 5 bases and J by 6 bases. The DNA for the CDR3 is TGTGCCAGCAGCACGCACAGGGGTGCGAGTGATGAAAAACTGTTTTTT. It specifies CASSTHRGASDEKLFF.

This chain connects TRBV7-9 to TRBJ1-4, with TRBD1 matching 8 bases. The ends lost 9 bases at V and 5 bases at J; junction bases unmatched: 5. This CDR3 is built from 13 residues. Germline CDR1 SEHNR, CDR2 FQNEAQ (reference sequence). CDR3 sequence reads: CASGGQANEKLFF. CDR3 sequence (DNA): TGTGCCAGTGGGGGACAGGCAAATGAAAAACTGTTTTTT.

The chain employs TRBV9 and TRBJ1-1, with 7 bases identical to TRBD1. The V gene end was trimmed by 2 bases and the J gene end by 1 base; junction bases not matched to a gene: 11. This CDR3 is built from 17 residues. Germline loops: CDR1 SGDLS, CDR2 YYNGEE. CDR3 loop: CASSVGEGRTGNTEAFF. The CDR3 coding sequence is TGTGCCAGCAGCGTGGGGGAAGGGAGGACAGGGAACACTGAAGCTTTCTTT.

The chain recombines TRBV10-3 with TRBJ1-5, with a tentative D call TRBD1 (6 bases). From germline, CDR1 is ENHRY and CDR2 SYGVKD. The CDR3 totals 15 residues. Between the trimmed V and J ends, which lost 0 bases and 7 bases, there was a span of 13 bases. The CDR3 region has the DNA TGTGCCATCAGTGAGTCCCAGGGGAATGGACAGCCCCAGCATTTT. Protein product: CAISESQGNGQPQHF.

The chain joins TRBV29-1 to TRBJ1-2, with D possibly being TRBD1 (5 bases). The CDR3 covers 12 residues. Trimming cost V 0 bases and J 8 bases, with 10 bases left between them. Germline V gene sequence: CDR1 SQVTM, CDR2 ANQGSEA. CDR3: CSVEEQVVGYTF. DNA for the CDR3: TGCAGCGTTGAAGAACAGGTTGTAGGCTACACCTTC.

The chain employs TRBV6-5 and TRBJ1-2; weak D call: TRBD1 (6 bases). The CDR3 is 14 residues long. CDR1 is MNHEY and CDR2 is SVGAGI in the germline V gene. Trimming took 8 bases from V and 4 from J, leaving 17 bases between them. The CDR3 DNA follows: TGTGCCAGCGCCCGGGGGGCAAATCGCTATGGCTACACCTTC. The encoded protein is CASARGANRYGYTF.

V usage is TRBV25-1 and J usage is TRBJ1-1; D possibly corresponds to TRBD1 (5 bases). This CDR3 has 13 residues. Germline values: CDR1 MGHDK, CDR2 SYGVNS. Deletions cut 1 base from V and 8 bases from J, with 11 bases between. This chain's CDR3 is CASSESGRTEAFF. Here the CDR3 DNA reads TGTGCCAGCAGTGAATCGGGTCGGACAGAAGCTTTCTTT. The entire variable domain, with the rest obtained from reference TRBV25-1 and TRBJ1-1, is as follows: EADIYQTPRYLVIGTGKKITLECSQTMGHDKMYWYQQDPGMELHLIHYSYGVNSTEKGDLSSESTVSRIRTEHFPLTLESARPSHTSQYLCASSESGRTEAFFGQGTRLTVV.

This chain links TRBV30 with TRBJ2-5; 8 bases fit TRBD1. The better agreement between TRBJ2-7 and the DNA end casts doubt on the J call. CDR3 size: 14 residues. CDR1 is GTSNPN, CDR2 SVGIG, per germline (reference sequence). This chain's CDR3 is CAWRYRDRTYEQYF. The CDR3 DNA is TGTGCCTGGAGGTACCGGGACAGGACCTACGAGCAGTACTTC.

The CDR3 sequence is CASRTGGADEAFF. The CDR3 DNA sequence: TGTGCCAGCAGGACAGGGGGCGCGGATGAAGCTTTCTTT. The chain recombines TRBV6-1 with TRBJ1-1; 10 nucleotides align to TRBD1. Germline trimming cut 6 bases from V and 7 bases from J; bases unmatched to any gene: 5. The germline V gene encodes CDR1 MNHNS and CDR2 SASEGT. The CDR3 has 13 amino acids.

The gene calls are TRBV11-2 and TRBJ1-6, with 8 nucleotides matching TRBD1. This CDR3 contains 16 residues. V lost 1 base and J lost 9; bases outside the gene matches: 8. Germline loops: CDR1 SGHAT, CDR2 FQNNGV. The CDR3 coding sequence is TGTGCCAGCAGCTTAGGGGTAGGACAGGGAGGTTCACCCCTCCACTTT. This gives the protein CASSLGVGQGGSPLHF. Filled out from reference TRBV11-2 and TRBJ1-6, the complete variable domain reads EAGVAQSPRYKIIEKRQSVAFWCNPISGHATLYWYQQILGQGPKLLIQFQNNGVVDDSQLPKDRFSAERLKGVDSTLKIQPAKLEDSAVYLCASSLGVGQGGSPLHFGNGTRLTVT.

This clone was picked up a small number of times. V is TRBV11-3 and J is TRBJ1-1; maybe TRBD1 (5 bases). The V and J ends lost 5 bases and 1 base respectively, with 8 bases between them. This CDR3 is 13 amino acids long. Germline loops: CDR1 SGHNT, CDR2 YENEEA. The CDR3 is CASSKGQNTEAFF. The CDR3 nucleotides read TGTGCCAGCAGCAAAGGACAGAACACTGAAGCTTTCTTT.

The chain links TRBV12-5 to TRBJ1-1, with a possible D match to TRBD1 (5 bases). V lost 2 bases to trimming and J lost 3 bases, with 19 bases between them. Germline values: CDR1 LGHNT, CDR2 FRNRAP. The CDR3 is made up of 17 amino acids. The CDR3 is CASGLWGGRTVDTEAFF. The DNA of the CDR3 is TGTGCTAGTGGTTTGTGGGGGGGGAGGACGGTCGACACTGAAGCTTTCTTT.

The V and J genes are TRBV6-5 and TRBJ1-3; no reliable D call. V was trimmed by 4 bases and J by 0 bases, leaving 7 bases between them. CDR3 size: 14 residues. Germline assignment: CDR1 MNHEY and CDR2 SVGAGI. The CDR3 region is CASSFTSSGNTIYF. In DNA, the CDR3 is TGTGCCAGCAGTTTCACGAGCTCTGGAAACACCATATATTTT.

This chain uses TRBV28 with TRBJ2-7, with 7 bases fitting TRBD2. V dropped 2 bases and J dropped 4; count of bases not matched to a gene: 11. In germline, CDR1 is MDHEN, CDR2 SYDVKM. The length of the CDR3 is 16 residues. The CDR3: CASSLPLGEGRYEQYF. The CDR3 DNA reads TGTGCCAGCAGTTTACCCCTGGGGGAGGGCCGATACGAGCAGTACTTC.

This chain uses TRBV28 with TRBJ1-2; D is unclear. Germline V gene lookup returns CDR1 MDHEN and CDR2 SYDVKM. The V end lost 5 bases, the J end lost 8 bases, and 15 bases lay between the germline ends. The CDR3 has 13 residues. The CDR3 nucleotides read TGTGCCAGCAGTACACAGCGACCGGGGGGCTACACCTTC. Translating gives CASSTQRPGGYTF.

This CDR3 is CASRTGRHYNEQFF. In nucleotides, the CDR3 is TGTGCCAGCAGGACAGGGAGGCACTACAATGAGCAGTTCTTC. The chain is built from TRBV27 and TRBJ2-1; D may be TRBD1 (7 bases). The CDR3 is 14 residues long. The V gene's germline CDR1 is MNHEY and CDR2 SMNVEV (reference sequence). Trimming removed 6 bases from V and 3 bases from J, with 12 bases in between.